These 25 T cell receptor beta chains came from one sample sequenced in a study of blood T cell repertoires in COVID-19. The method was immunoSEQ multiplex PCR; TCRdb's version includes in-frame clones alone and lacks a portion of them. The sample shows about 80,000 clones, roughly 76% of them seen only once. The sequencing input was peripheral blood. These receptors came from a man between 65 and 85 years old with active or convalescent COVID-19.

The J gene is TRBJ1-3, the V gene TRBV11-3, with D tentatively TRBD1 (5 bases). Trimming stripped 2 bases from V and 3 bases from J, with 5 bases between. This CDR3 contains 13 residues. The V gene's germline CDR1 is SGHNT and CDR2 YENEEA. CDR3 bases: TGTGCCAGCAGCTTACAGGGTGGAAACACCATATATTTT. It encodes CASSLQGGNTIYF.

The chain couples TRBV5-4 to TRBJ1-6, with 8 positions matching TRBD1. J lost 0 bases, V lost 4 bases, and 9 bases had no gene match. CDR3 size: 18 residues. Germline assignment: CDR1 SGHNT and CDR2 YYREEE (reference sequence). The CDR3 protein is CASSQRTGFSSYNSPLHF. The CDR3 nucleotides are TGTGCCAGCAGCCAAAGGACAGGGTTCAGCTCCTATAATTCACCCCTCCACTTT.

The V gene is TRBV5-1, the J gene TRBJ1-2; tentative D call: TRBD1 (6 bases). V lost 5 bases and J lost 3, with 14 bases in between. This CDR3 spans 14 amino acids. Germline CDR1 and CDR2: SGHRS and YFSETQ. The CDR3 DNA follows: TGCGCCAGCAGACCGGGGGGCTCCGACTATGGCTACACCTTC. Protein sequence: CASRPGGSDYGYTF. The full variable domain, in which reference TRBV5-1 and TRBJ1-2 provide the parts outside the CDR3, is KAGVTQTPRYLIKTRGQQVTLSCSPISGHRSVSWYQQTPGQGLQFLFEYFSETQRNKGNFPGRFSGRQFSNSRSEMNVSTLELGDSALYLCASRPGGSDYGYTFGSGTRLTVV.

CDR3: CAISTGRGEIFF. Written as DNA, the CDR3 is TGTGCCATCAGTACGGGACGGGGGGAAATTTTTTTT. The chain joins TRBV10-3 to TRBJ1-4; perhaps TRBD1 as D (5 bases). The CDR3 runs to 12 residues. V was pared by 5 bases and J by 17 bases, with 18 bases between. Germline CDR1 ENHRY, CDR2 SYGVKD.

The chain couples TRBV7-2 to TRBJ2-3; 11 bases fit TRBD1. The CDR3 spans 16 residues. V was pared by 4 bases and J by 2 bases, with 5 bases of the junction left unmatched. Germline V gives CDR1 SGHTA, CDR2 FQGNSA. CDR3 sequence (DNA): TGTGCCAGCAGCTCCAGGACAGGGGGCTACACAGATACGCAGTATTTT. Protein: CASSSRTGGYTDTQYF.

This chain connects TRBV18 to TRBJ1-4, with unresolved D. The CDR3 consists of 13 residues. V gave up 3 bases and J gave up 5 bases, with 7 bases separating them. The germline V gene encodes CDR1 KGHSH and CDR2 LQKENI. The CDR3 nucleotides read TGTGCCAGCTCACCGAGAGAGAATGAAAAACTGTTTTTT. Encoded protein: CASSPRENEKLFF.

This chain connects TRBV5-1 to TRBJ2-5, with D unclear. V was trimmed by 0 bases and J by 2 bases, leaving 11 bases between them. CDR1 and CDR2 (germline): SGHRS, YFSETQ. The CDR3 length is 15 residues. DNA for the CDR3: TGCGCCAGCAGCTTGGGACAACTTATACAAGAGACCCAGTACTTC. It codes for CASSLGQLIQETQYF.

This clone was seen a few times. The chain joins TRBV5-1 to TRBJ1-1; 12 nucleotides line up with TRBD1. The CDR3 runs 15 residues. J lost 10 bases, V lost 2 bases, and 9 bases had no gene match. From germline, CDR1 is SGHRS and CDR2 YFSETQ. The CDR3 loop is CASSFEGQGAPGAFF. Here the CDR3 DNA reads TGCGCCAGCAGCTTCGAGGGACAGGGGGCGCCTGGAGCTTTCTTT.

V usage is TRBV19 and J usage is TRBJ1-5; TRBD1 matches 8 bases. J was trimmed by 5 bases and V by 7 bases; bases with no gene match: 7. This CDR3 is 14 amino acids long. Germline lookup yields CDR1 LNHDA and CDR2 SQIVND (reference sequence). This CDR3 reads CASTSGTGDQPQHF. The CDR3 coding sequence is TGTGCCAGTACCTCCGGGACAGGCGATCAGCCCCAGCATTTT.

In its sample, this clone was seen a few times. The CDR3 here is CASSLAGGGQETQYF. CDR3 coding DNA: TGTGCCAGCAGCTTAGCGGGCGGGGGGCAAGAGACCCAGTACTTC. The chain uses TRBV7-6 and TRBJ2-5; the match to TRBD2 covers 8 bases. The CDR3 contains 15 residues. The germline gives CDR1 SGHVS, CDR2 FNYEAQ. V was pared by 0 bases and J by 2 bases, with 2 bases of the junction left unmatched.

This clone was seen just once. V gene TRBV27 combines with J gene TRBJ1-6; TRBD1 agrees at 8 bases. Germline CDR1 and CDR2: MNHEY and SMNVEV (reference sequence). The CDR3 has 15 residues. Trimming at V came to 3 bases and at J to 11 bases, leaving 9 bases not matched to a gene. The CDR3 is CASSLDRVVGTPLHF. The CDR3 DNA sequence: TGTGCCAGCAGTTTGGACAGGGTGGTTGGAACACCCCTCCACTTT.

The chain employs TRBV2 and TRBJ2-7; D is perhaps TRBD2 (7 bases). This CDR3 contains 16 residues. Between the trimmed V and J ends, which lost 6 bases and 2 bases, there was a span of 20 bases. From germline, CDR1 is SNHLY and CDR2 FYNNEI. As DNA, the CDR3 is TGTGCCAGCAGAAAACAAACGGGGGGCCAAACCTACGAGCAGTACTTC. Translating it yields CASRKQTGGQTYEQYF.

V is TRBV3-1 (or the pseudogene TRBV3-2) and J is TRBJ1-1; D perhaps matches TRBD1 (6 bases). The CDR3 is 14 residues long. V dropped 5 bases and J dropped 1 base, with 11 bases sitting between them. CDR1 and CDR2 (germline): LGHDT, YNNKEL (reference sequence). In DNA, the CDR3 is TGTGCCAGCAGCTATGAGGGACAGAACACTGAAGCTTTCTTT. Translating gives CASSYEGQNTEAFF.

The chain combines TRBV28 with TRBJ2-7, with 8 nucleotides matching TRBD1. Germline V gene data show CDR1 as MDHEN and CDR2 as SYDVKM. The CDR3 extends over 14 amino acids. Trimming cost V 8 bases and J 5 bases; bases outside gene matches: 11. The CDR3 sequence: CASSESGQGNEQYF. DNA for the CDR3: TGTGCCAGCTCCGAATCCGGACAGGGAAACGAGCAGTACTTC. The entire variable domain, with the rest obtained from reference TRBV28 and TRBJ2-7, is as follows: DVKVTQSSRYLVKRTGEKVFLECVQDMDHENMFWYRQDPGLGLRLIYFSYDVKMKEKGDIPEGYSVSREKKERFSLILESASTNQTSMYLCASSESGQGNEQYFGPGTRLTVT.

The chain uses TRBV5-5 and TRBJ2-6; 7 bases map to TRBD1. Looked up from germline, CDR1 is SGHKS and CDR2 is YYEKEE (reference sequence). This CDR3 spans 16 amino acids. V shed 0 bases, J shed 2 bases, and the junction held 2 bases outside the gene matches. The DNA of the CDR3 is TGTGCCAGCAGCTTGGAAACAGGGGCTGGGGCCAACGTCCTGACTTTC. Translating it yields CASSLETGAGANVLTF.

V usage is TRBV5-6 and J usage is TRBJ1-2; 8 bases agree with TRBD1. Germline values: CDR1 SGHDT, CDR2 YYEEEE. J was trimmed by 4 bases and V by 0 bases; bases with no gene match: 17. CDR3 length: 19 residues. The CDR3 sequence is CASSLAANSGQASFYGYTF. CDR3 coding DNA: TGTGCCAGCAGCTTGGCCGCGAATTCGGGACAGGCCTCTTTCTATGGCTACACCTTC.

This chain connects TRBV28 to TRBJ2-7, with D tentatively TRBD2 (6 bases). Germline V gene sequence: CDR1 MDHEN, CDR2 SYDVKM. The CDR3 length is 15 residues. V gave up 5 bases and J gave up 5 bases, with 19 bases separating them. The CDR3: CASSPGGRQGHEQYF. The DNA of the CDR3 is TGTGCCAGCAGTCCCGGGGGACGGCAAGGCCACGAGCAGTACTTC.

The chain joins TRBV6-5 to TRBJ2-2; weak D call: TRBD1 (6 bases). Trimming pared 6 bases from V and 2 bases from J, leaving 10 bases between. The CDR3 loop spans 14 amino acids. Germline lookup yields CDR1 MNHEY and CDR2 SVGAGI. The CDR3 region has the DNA TGTGCCAGCAGCCGGGACATCAACACCGGGGAGCTGTTTTTT. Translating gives CASSRDINTGELFF.

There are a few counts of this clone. The CDR3 is CASAPGADTQYF. CDR3 coding DNA: TGTGCCAGCGCACCCGGGGCAGATACGCAGTATTTT. The rearrangement joins TRBV2 to TRBJ2-3; a weak D match, TRBD2 (5 bases). Between the trimmed V and J ends, which lost 8 bases and 4 bases, there was a span of 10 bases. The CDR3 loop spans 12 amino acids. Germline V gene lookup returns CDR1 SNHLY and CDR2 FYNNEI.

The CDR3 bases are TGTGCCAGCAGCTTTCAGGAGCGGGAGACCCAGTACTTC. It specifies CASSFQERETQYF. V gene TRBV7-9 combines with J gene TRBJ2-5; D is possibly TRBD2 (5 bases). V shed 3 bases and J shed 5 bases, with 10 bases lying between them. Germline V gene data show CDR1 as SEHNR and CDR2 as FQNEAQ (reference sequence). The CDR3 totals 13 residues.

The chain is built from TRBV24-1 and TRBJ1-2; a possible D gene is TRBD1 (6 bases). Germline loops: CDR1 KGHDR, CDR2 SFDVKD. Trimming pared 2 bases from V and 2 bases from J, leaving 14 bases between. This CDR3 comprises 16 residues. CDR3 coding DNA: TGTGCCACCAGTGATTCACAACAGGGTCTGAACTATGGCTACACCTTC. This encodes CATSDSQQGLNYGYTF.

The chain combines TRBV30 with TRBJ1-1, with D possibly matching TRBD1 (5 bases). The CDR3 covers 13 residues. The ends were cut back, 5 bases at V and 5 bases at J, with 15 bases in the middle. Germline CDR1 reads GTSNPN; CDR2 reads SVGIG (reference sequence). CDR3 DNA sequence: TGTGCCTGGGCGGGACTCCCGGGAACTGAAGCTTTCTTT. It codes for CAWAGLPGTEAFF.

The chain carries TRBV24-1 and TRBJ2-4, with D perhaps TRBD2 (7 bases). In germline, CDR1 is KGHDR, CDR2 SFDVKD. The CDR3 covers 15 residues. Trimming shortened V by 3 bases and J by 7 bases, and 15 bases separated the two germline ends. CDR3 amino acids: CATSDRGALGNIQYF. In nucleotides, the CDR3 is TGTGCCACCAGTGATCGGGGGGCGCTGGGTAACATTCAGTACTTC.

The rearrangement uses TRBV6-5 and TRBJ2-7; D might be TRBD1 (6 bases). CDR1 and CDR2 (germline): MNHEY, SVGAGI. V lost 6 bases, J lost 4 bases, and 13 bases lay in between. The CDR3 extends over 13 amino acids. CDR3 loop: CASRPTGNYEQYF. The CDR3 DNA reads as TGTGCCAGCAGACCAACAGGGAATTACGAGCAGTACTTC.

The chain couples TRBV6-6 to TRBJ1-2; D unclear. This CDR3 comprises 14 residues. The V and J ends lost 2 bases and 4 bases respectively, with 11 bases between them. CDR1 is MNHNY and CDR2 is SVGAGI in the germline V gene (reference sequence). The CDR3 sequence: CASSYPAASYGYTF. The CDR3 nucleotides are TGTGCCAGCAGTTACCCCGCGGCTAGCTATGGCTACACCTTC.